These 20 T cell receptor beta chains share one sample of origin, sequenced in a study of T cell responses to AZD1222 COVID-19 vaccine. Measured with immunoSEQ multiplex PCR; TCRdb has only the in-frame clones, and not every one. The top ten hold less than 0.6% of the sample, which has some 280,000 clones, approximately 94% seen once. The sample in question was peripheral blood, obtained 28 days after the second AZD1222 dose. These receptor sequences come from an adult who received the AZD1222 COVID-19 vaccine.

The CDR3 DNA sequence: TGTGCCAGCAGCTCCGGACGGACGGGGGCCCAGCATTTT. The encoded protein is CASSSGRTGAQHF. This sequence joins TRBV7-2 and TRBJ1-5, with D perhaps TRBD1 (5 bases). Germline V gene data show CDR1 as SGHTA and CDR2 as FQGNSA. The CDR3 is 13 residues long. The germline V and J ends were trimmed by 4 bases and 11 bases, with 15 bases remaining between them.

The rearrangement links TRBV6-2 or TRBV6-3 to TRBJ2-1; TRBD2 agrees at 7 bases. Germline assignment: CDR1 MNHEY and CDR2 SVGEGT. The V gene end was trimmed by 6 bases and the J gene end by 7 bases; junction bases not matched to a gene: 9. This CDR3 contains 14 residues. The CDR3 nucleotides are TGTGCCAGCAGCCGGGCGGGAGCACAGAATGAGCAGTTCTTC. This sequence encodes CASSRAGAQNEQFF.

The V and J genes are TRBV10-2 and TRBJ2-7; 9 bases line up with TRBD1. The ends lost 2 bases at V and 2 bases at J; junction bases unmatched: 4. The CDR3 sequence is 15 residues long. Germline-derived CDR1 and CDR2 are WSHSY and SAAADI. CDR3 region: CASSEPTGGPYEQYF. CDR3 in DNA: TGCGCCAGCAGTGAGCCGACAGGGGGGCCCTACGAGCAGTACTTC.

This chain joins TRBV19 and TRBJ2-4; D is ambiguous. Germline loops: CDR1 LNHDA, CDR2 SQIVND (reference sequence). Trimming removed 4 bases from V and 0 bases from J, with 10 bases in between. The CDR3 is 15 amino acids. The CDR3 nucleotides are TGTGCCAGTAGTAAAACGGAGATAGCCAAAAACATTCAGTACTTC. This encodes CASSKTEIAKNIQYF.

The chain carries TRBV20-1 and TRBJ1-2; D is ambiguous. The CDR3 extends over 14 amino acids. The V gene lost 3 bases and the J gene lost 4 bases, with 15 bases spanning the gap. In germline, CDR1 is DFQATT, CDR2 SNEGSKA (reference sequence). In DNA form, the CDR3 reads TGCAGTGCTAGTCCCTCCGGGTTGAGCTATGGCTACACCTTC. Amino acid sequence: CSASPSGLSYGYTF.

The V gene is TRBV28, the J gene TRBJ2-7; TRBD2 agrees at 7 bases. Germline V gives CDR1 MDHEN, CDR2 SYDVKM. Losses at the gene ends were 8 bases for V and 6 bases for J; bases not matched to a gene: 10. CDR3 length equals 13 residues. CDR3 region: CASGVGGDVEQYF. The CDR3 nucleotides are TGTGCCAGCGGGGTGGGAGGGGACGTCGAGCAGTACTTC.

In nucleotides, the CDR3 is TGTGCCAGCGGAAAGGTCTCCACTGAAGCTTTCTTT. It encodes CASGKVSTEAFF. This rearrangement joins TRBV28 to TRBJ1-1; D unresolved. There are 12 residues in the CDR3. The V gene lost 8 bases and the J gene lost 4 bases, with 11 bases spanning the gap. Germline lookup yields CDR1 MDHEN and CDR2 SYDVKM.

The V call is TRBV4-1, the J call TRBJ2-3; D might be TRBD1 or TRBD2, each matching 6 bases. The germline V gene encodes CDR1 MGHRA and CDR2 YSYEKL. Trimming cost V 3 bases and J 5 bases, with 21 bases left between them. This CDR3 contains 17 residues. The CDR3 DNA follows: TGCGCCAGCAGCCACGCCTCTGGGGGGCCGGTTGGAGATACGCAGTATTTT. Its protein product is CASSHASGGPVGDTQYF.

V is TRBV5-1 and J is TRBJ2-7; 11 bases match TRBD1. V dropped 5 bases and J dropped 7; count of bases not matched to a gene: 8. Germline V gene lookup returns CDR1 SGHRS and CDR2 YFSETQ. This CDR3 has 14 residues. The CDR3 spells CASSNGQGALEQYF. As DNA, the CDR3 is TGCGCCAGCAGTAATGGACAGGGGGCGTTAGAGCAGTACTTC.

The J gene is TRBJ1-1, the V gene TRBV19; 9 bases are a match to TRBD1. The germline V gene has CDR1 LNHDA and CDR2 SQIVND (reference sequence). The CDR3 totals 15 residues. Trimming cost V 9 bases and J 3 bases; bases outside gene matches: 11. This CDR3 is CARQFWTGVDTEAFF. The CDR3 DNA sequence: TGTGCCAGGCAATTTTGGACAGGGGTGGACACTGAAGCTTTCTTT. The variable domain in full, with the rest retrieved from reference TRBV19 and TRBJ1-1, is DGGITQSPKYLFRKEGQNVTLSCEQNLNHDAMYWYRQDPGQGLRLIYYSQIVNDFQKGDIAEGYSVSREKKESFPLTVTSAQKNPTAFYLCARQFWTGVDTEAFFGQGTRLTVV.

This clone appeared once. The chain uses TRBV6-2 or TRBV6-3 and TRBJ2-7; unclear D gene. Germline CDR1 is MNHEY and CDR2 is SVGEGT. The ends were cut back, 2 bases at V and 5 bases at J, with 4 bases in the middle. The CDR3 length is 11 residues. The CDR3 region has the DNA TGTGCCAGCAGTTACGGCCACGAGCAGTACTTC. Protein product: CASSYGHEQYF.

This chain links TRBV20-1 with TRBJ1-1; D ambiguous. V lost 2 bases and J 7 bases, leaving 8 bases between the germline ends. There are 11 residues in the CDR3. Per the germline V gene, CDR1 is DFQATT and CDR2 is SNEGSKA (reference sequence). The DNA for the CDR3 is TGCAGTGCTAGACCGACCATTGAAGCTTTCTTT. This sequence encodes CSARPTIEAFF.

The rearrangement links TRBV4-3 to TRBJ2-7, with TRBD1 matching over 7 bases. Trimming removed 2 bases from V and 5 bases from J; junction bases left unmatched: 6. This CDR3 has 14 residues. Germline V gene sequence: CDR1 LGHNA, CDR2 YSLEER. The CDR3 reads CASSQYPGTDEQYF. CDR3 coding DNA: TGCGCCAGCAGCCAATATCCCGGGACAGACGAGCAGTACTTC.

V gene TRBV5-4 combines with J gene TRBJ2-5, with unresolved D. This CDR3 is 13 amino acids long. Germline V lookup: CDR1 SGHNT, CDR2 YYREEE (reference sequence). V gave up 4 bases and J gave up 5 bases, with 12 bases separating them. Here the CDR3 reads CASSVDPGETQYF. The CDR3 DNA is TGTGCCAGCAGCGTAGACCCTGGGGAGACCCAGTACTTC.

J is TRBJ1-1 and V is TRBV7-3; D remains unclear. Germline values: CDR1 SGHTA, CDR2 FQGTGA. The CDR3 consists of 16 residues. With 4 bases removed from V and 4 bases from J, the gap between germline ends came to 19 bases. The CDR3 DNA is TGTGCCAGCAGCTCTAGACAAATCACTACGACCACTGAAGCTTTCTTT. It translates to CASSSRQITTTTEAFF.

The CDR3 sequence: CASSPLSPGRTNTEAFF. Here the CDR3 DNA reads TGCGCCAGCAGCCCTTTGTCCCCGGGACGTACGAACACTGAAGCTTTCTTT. The rearrangement joins TRBV5-1 to TRBJ1-1; perhaps TRBD1 as D (5 bases). This CDR3 region has 17 residues. The germline CDR1 and CDR2 sequences are SGHRS and YFSETQ. The V gene lost 4 bases and the J gene lost 1 base, with 20 bases spanning the gap.

The J gene is TRBJ2-7, the V gene TRBV7-9; perhaps TRBD2 as D (6 bases). The germline V gene has CDR1 SEHNR and CDR2 FQNEAQ (reference sequence). The CDR3 has 13 amino acids. V was cut by 5 bases and J by 3 bases, with 11 bases left in between. The DNA of the CDR3 is TGTGCCAGCAGCGCCGGGACTTTCTACGAGCAGTACTTC. It encodes CASSAGTFYEQYF.

This rearrangement joins TRBV19 to TRBJ2-2; D is unresolved. The CDR3 spans 15 residues. V lost 7 bases and J 4 bases, leaving 16 bases between the germline ends. The germline V gene has CDR1 LNHDA and CDR2 SQIVND (reference sequence). The CDR3 reads CASMTPRRGTGELFF. Written as DNA, the CDR3 is TGTGCCAGTATGACCCCCAGGAGAGGCACCGGGGAGCTGTTTTTT.

The chain is built from TRBV4-3 and TRBJ2-1, with unresolved D. The CDR3 length is 14 residues. Germline V gene lookup returns CDR1 LGHNA and CDR2 YSLEER. The V and J ends lost 0 bases and 8 bases respectively, with 11 bases between them. The CDR3 nucleotides are TGCGCCAGCAGCCAAGATCGGGTGAGCGATGAGCAGTTCTTC. Its protein product is CASSQDRVSDEQFF.

The chain links TRBV6-6 to TRBJ2-7, with 8 bases aligning to TRBD1. The V gene's germline CDR1 is MNHNY and CDR2 SVGAGI (reference sequence). This CDR3 is 13 amino acids long. J lost 7 bases, V lost 2 bases, and 4 bases had no gene match. CDR3 in DNA: TGTGCCAGCAGTTACGGAACAGGGGGAGAGCAGTACTTC. Protein: CASSYGTGGEQYF.